A single sample gave rise to the 24 T cell receptor beta chains below, sequenced in a study of blood T cell repertoires in COVID-19. The table came from immunoSEQ multiplex PCR; TCRdb's copy has only in-frame clones and leaves some out. This sample carries about 150,000 clones, 84% of them seen once, and the ten largest clones take 2.2%. Sequencing was carried out using peripheral blood. The receptors originated from a man between 65 and 85 years old with acute or convalescent COVID-19.

The V call is TRBV28, the J call TRBJ2-7, with 8 bases identical to TRBD1. The CDR3 contains 15 residues. Germline V gives CDR1 MDHEN, CDR2 SYDVKM. The ends lost 4 bases at V and 6 bases at J; junction bases unmatched: 11. The CDR3 bases are TGTGCCAGCAGTTCCGCCGGGACAGGAAGGGGCGAGCAGTACTTC. Protein sequence: CASSSAGTGRGEQYF. Supplemented by reference TRBV28 and TRBJ2-7, the full variable domain reads DVKVTQSSRYLVKRTGEKVFLECVQDMDHENMFWYRQDPGLGLRLIYFSYDVKMKEKGDIPEGYSVSREKKERFSLILESASTNQTSMYLCASSSAGTGRGEQYFGPGTRLTVT.

A single count supports this clone. This chain links TRBV6-5 with TRBJ2-1; TRBD2 matches 10 bases. V was pared by 4 bases and J by 9 bases, with 9 bases of the junction left unmatched. The CDR3 is made up of 15 amino acids. The V gene's germline CDR1 is MNHEY and CDR2 SVGAGI. CDR3 in amino acids: CASSSLAGGRGEQFF. The CDR3 DNA reads as TGTGCCAGCAGTTCATTAGCGGGAGGAAGGGGTGAGCAGTTCTTC.

The chain links TRBV4-1 to TRBJ2-1; no reliable D call. In germline, CDR1 is MGHRA, CDR2 YSYEKL. Trimming left V 1 base short and J 2 bases short, with 12 bases between. This CDR3 is built from 16 residues. CDR3 region: CASSQVPSRTYNEQFF. DNA of the CDR3: TGCGCCAGCAGCCAAGTCCCCTCTAGAACCTACAATGAGCAGTTCTTC.

This clone was observed a few times. V is TRBV12-3 or TRBV12-4 and J is TRBJ1-2; the D is unclear. V was shortened by 6 bases and J by 3 bases, with 11 bases between the two germline ends. The CDR3 is 13 residues long. The CDR3 DNA sequence: TGTGCCAGCAGACCCGAAACACACTATGGCTACACCTTC. It yields the protein CASRPETHYGYTF.

This clone has only one observation. This chain connects TRBV6-5 to TRBJ2-3, with D hard to call. Germline values: CDR1 MNHEY, CDR2 SVGAGI. Trimming pared 2 bases from V and 2 bases from J, leaving 11 bases between. The CDR3 has 15 residues. CDR3 in amino acids: CASSYRSGYTDTQYF. The CDR3 bases are TGTGCCAGCAGTTACAGGTCCGGGTACACAGATACGCAGTATTTT.

The chain joins TRBV5-1 to TRBJ2-5; maybe TRBD2 (5 bases). The CDR3 is 14 residues long. V was cut by 3 bases and J by 1 base, with 10 bases left in between. The V gene's germline CDR1 is SGHRS and CDR2 YFSETQ. The CDR3, as DNA: TGCGCCAGCAGCTGGTCCGGGATCCAAGAGACCCAGTACTTC. Translation: CASSWSGIQETQYF.

V gene TRBV9 combines with J gene TRBJ2-2; tentative D call: TRBD1 (5 bases). Germline V gene sequence: CDR1 SGDLS, CDR2 YYNGEE. Trimming stripped 7 bases from V and 6 bases from J, with 19 bases between. This CDR3 region has 15 residues. CDR3 in DNA: TGTGCCAGCTCGGTGGACACCTCGAGCGCCGGGGAGCTGTTTTTT. Translated: CASSVDTSSAGELFF.

This clone was picked up many times. The chain carries TRBV5-4 and TRBJ2-2, with 12 bases aligning to TRBD2. J was trimmed by 4 bases and V by 7 bases; bases with no gene match: 11. The germline CDR1 and CDR2 sequences are SGHNT and YYREEE (reference sequence). The CDR3 is 17 amino acids. The CDR3 DNA reads TGTGCCAGCTCCCCCCTAGCGGGGGGGATTAGCACCGGGGAGCTGTTTTTT. This sequence encodes CASSPLAGGISTGELFF.

The chain joins TRBV23-1 to TRBJ2-2; 7 bases map to TRBD2. TRBV23-1 is noted as an ORF with a role that remains uncertain. The CDR3 has 14 residues. Trimming cost V 2 bases and J 6 bases; bases outside gene matches: 3. In DNA form, the CDR3 reads TGCGCCAGCAGTCAAAAGGGAGGGCCCGGGGAGCTGTTTTTT. Translation: CASSQKGGPGELFF.

V is TRBV6-6 and J is TRBJ2-7, with TRBD2 as a possible D gene (5 bases). Germline V gene lookup returns CDR1 MNHNY and CDR2 SVGAGI (reference sequence). V was cut by 7 bases and J by 6 bases, with 13 bases left in between. CDR3 length equals 12 residues. CDR3: CASNRRSGEQYF. The CDR3, as DNA: TGTGCCAGCAACCGACGGAGCGGCGAGCAGTACTTC.

The chain links TRBV2 to TRBJ1-1, with TRBD1 identical over 7 bases. V lost 10 bases and J lost 6; bases outside the gene matches: 11. The CDR3 loop spans 13 amino acids. Germline loops: CDR1 SNHLY, CDR2 FYNNEI. The CDR3 loop reads CAILIRGRAEAFF. DNA for the CDR3: TGTGCCATTCTGATAAGGGGGCGGGCTGAAGCTTTCTTT.

The chain has TRBV7-3 and TRBJ1-3, with TRBD1 identical over 9 bases. CDR1 SGHTA and CDR2 FQGTGA come from the germline V gene. CDR3 size: 18 residues. J gave up 1 base and V 5 bases, and 12 bases lay outside the gene matches. The DNA for the CDR3 is TGTGCCAGCAGCGAGACAGGGGGATTTAGTCGGTCTGGAAACACCATATATTTT. It yields the protein CASSETGGFSRSGNTIYF.

With regard to this clone: Other DNA sequences in the sample encode the same CDR3. The chain links TRBV28 to TRBJ1-2; 8 bases fit TRBD1. The V gene end was trimmed by 3 bases and the J gene end by 2 bases; junction bases not matched to a gene: 5. The CDR3 sequence is 15 residues long. From germline, CDR1 is MDHEN and CDR2 SYDVKM. For the CDR3, the DNA is TGTGCCAGCAGTTTGGGAGCAGGGGGCAACTATGGCTACACCTTC. It is translated as CASSLGAGGNYGYTF.

V and J are TRBV15 and TRBJ2-7; TRBD2 matches at 12 bases. In germline, CDR1 is LNHNV, CDR2 YYDKDF (reference sequence). Trimming took 3 bases from V and 2 from J; bases not matched to a gene: 5. The CDR3 consists of 16 residues. The CDR3 region has the DNA TGTGCCACCAGCAGGTTGGCTAGCGGGGGGGCCTACGAGCAGTACTTC. It translates to CATSRLASGGAYEQYF. Drawing the rest from reference TRBV15 and TRBJ2-7, the complete variable domain is DAMVIQNPRYQVTQFGKPVTLSCSQTLNHNVMYWYQQKSSQAPKLLFHYYDKDFNNEADTPDNFQSRRPNTSFCFLDIRSPGLGDTAMYLCATSRLASGGAYEQYFGPGTRLTVT.

The chain joins TRBV6-5 to TRBJ2-7; 7 bases match TRBD1. Germline assignment: CDR1 MNHEY and CDR2 SVGAGI. With V trimmed by 6 bases and J by 0 bases, 8 bases remained unmatched. This CDR3 is built from 15 residues. The CDR3 DNA follows: TGTGCCAGCAGCTTAAGACAGGGTAGCTCCTACGAGCAGTACTTC. Translation gives CASSLRQGSSYEQYF.

CDR3 region: CASRRDRVSYEQYF. The DNA of the CDR3 is TGTGCCAGTCGCCGGGACAGGGTCTCCTACGAGCAGTACTTC. The chain recombines TRBV19 with TRBJ2-7; 9 positions match TRBD1. This CDR3 is 14 amino acids long. V lost 8 bases, J lost 0 bases, and 5 bases stayed unmatched. Germline-derived CDR1 and CDR2 are LNHDA and SQIVND (reference sequence).

The chain recombines TRBV28 with TRBJ1-2; a weak D match, TRBD1 (6 bases). Germline V gives CDR1 MDHEN, CDR2 SYDVKM. The CDR3 is 11 residues long. V gave up 4 bases and J gave up 7 bases, with 7 bases separating them. CDR3 nucleotides: TGTGCCAGCAGTTCAGGGGTTGGCTACACCTTC. It translates to CASSSGVGYTF.

The V gene is TRBV4-2, the J gene TRBJ2-7; 8 bases are a match to TRBD2. The length of the CDR3 is 15 residues. Trimming at V came to 0 bases and at J to 4 bases, leaving 5 bases not matched to a gene. CDR1 is LGHNA and CDR2 is YNFKEQ in the germline V gene. In nucleotides, the CDR3 is TGTGCCAGCAGCCAAGAAGCGGGGGAGCAATACGAGCAGTACTTC. This sequence encodes CASSQEAGEQYEQYF.

V gene TRBV27 combines with J gene TRBJ2-1; 7 nucleotides align to TRBD1. Germline loops: CDR1 MNHEY, CDR2 SMNVEV (reference sequence). The CDR3 sequence is 16 residues long. Germline trimming cut 5 bases from V and 7 bases from J; bases unmatched to any gene: 14. The CDR3 here is CASSTRQGRIGNEQFF. The DNA for the CDR3 is TGTGCCAGCAGTACCAGACAGGGACGAATAGGGAATGAGCAGTTCTTC.

CDR3 region: CAWSRGAGANVLTF. The CDR3 coding sequence is TGTGCCTGGAGCAGGGGGGCTGGGGCCAACGTCCTGACTTTC. The V gene is TRBV30, the J gene TRBJ2-6; perhaps TRBD1 as D (7 bases). There are 14 residues in the CDR3. Trimming shortened V by 3 bases and J by 2 bases, and 8 bases separated the two germline ends. Germline loops: CDR1 GTSNPN, CDR2 SVGIG (reference sequence).

The CDR3 loop is CASSPEVTGIGLETQYF. The CDR3 DNA is TGTGCCAGCTCACCTGAGGTGACCGGGATAGGGCTGGAGACCCAGTACTTC. The V gene is TRBV18, the J gene TRBJ2-5, with D possibly matching TRBD2 (5 bases). Trimming removed 3 bases from V and 5 bases from J, with 22 bases in between. CDR1 is KGHSH, CDR2 LQKENI, per germline. This CDR3 is built from 17 residues.

V is TRBV10-3 and J is TRBJ1-2, with D tentatively TRBD1 (6 bases). The CDR3 is 18 residues long. Trimming left V 3 bases short and J 2 bases short, with 22 bases between. CDR1 and CDR2 (germline): ENHRY, SYGVKD. CDR3 DNA: TGTGCCATCAGTGAATCAGGACAGCCCGGCCCCATAAACTATGGCTACACCTTC. Its protein product is CAISESGQPGPINYGYTF.

This clone has only one observation. This chain links TRBV5-5 with TRBJ1-4, with a weak D call TRBD1 (6 bases). The CDR3 contains 17 residues. Between the trimmed V and J ends, which lost 4 bases and 3 bases, there was a span of 19 bases. The germline V gene has CDR1 SGHKS and CDR2 YYEKEE (reference sequence). CDR3 region: CASSGTGWPSANEKLFF. DNA of the CDR3: TGTGCCAGCAGCGGTACAGGGTGGCCGTCGGCTAATGAAAAACTGTTTTTT. Full variable domain (missing parts from reference TRBV5-5 and TRBJ1-4): DAGVTQSPTHLIKTRGQQVTLRCSPISGHKSVSWYQQVLGQGPQFIFQYYEKEERGRGNFPDRFSARQFPNYSSELNVNALLLGDSALYLCASSGTGWPSANEKLFFGSGTQLSVL.

This clone was seen only a few times. This chain joins TRBV29-1 and TRBJ2-1; 9 positions agree with TRBD2. Germline V gene lookup returns CDR1 SQVTM and CDR2 ANQGSEA. V shed 3 bases, J shed 9 bases, and the junction held 15 bases outside the gene matches. This CDR3 has 16 residues. This CDR3 is CSVDSPIGGGAFEQFF. The CDR3 DNA sequence: TGCAGCGTTGATAGCCCCATTGGCGGGGGGGCCTTTGAGCAGTTCTTC.